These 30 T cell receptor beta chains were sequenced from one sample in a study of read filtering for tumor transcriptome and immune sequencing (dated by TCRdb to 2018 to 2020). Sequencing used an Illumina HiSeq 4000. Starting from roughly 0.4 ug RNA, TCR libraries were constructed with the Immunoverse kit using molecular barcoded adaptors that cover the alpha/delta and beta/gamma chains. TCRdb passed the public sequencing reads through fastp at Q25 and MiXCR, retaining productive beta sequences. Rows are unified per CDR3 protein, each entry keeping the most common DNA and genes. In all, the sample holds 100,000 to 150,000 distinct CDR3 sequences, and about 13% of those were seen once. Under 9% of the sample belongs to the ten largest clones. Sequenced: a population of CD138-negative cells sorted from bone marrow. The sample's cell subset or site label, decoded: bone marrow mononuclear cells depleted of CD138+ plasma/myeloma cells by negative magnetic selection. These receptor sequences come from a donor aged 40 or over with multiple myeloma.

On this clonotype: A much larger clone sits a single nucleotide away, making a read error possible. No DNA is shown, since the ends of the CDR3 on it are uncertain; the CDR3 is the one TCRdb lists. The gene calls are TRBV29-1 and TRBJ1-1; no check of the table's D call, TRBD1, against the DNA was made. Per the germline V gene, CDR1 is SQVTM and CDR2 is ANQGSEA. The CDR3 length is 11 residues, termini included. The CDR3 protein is CSVGPGTEASF.

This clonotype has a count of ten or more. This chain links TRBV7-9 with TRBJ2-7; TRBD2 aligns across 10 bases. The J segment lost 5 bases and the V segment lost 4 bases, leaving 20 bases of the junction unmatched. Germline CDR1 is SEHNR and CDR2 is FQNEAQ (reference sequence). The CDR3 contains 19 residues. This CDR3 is CASSYGRLAGPRGENEQYF. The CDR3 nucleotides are TGTGCCAGCAGCTACGGGAGACTAGCGGGTCCGCGAGGTGAAAACGAGCAGTACTTC.

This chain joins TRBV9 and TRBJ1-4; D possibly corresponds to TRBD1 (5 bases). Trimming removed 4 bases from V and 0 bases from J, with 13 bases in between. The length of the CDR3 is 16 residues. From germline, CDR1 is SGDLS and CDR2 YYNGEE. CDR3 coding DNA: TGTGCCAGCAGCTCCCGGACACTTGCAACTAATGAAAAACTGTTTTTT. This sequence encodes CASSSRTLATNEKLFF.

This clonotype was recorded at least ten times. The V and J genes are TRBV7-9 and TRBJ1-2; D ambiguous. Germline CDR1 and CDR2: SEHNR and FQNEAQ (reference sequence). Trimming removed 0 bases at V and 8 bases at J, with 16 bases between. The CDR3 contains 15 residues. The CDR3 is CASSLAQIGGGGYTF. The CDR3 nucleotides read TGTGCCAGCAGCTTAGCGCAAATAGGAGGCGGCGGCTACACCTTC.

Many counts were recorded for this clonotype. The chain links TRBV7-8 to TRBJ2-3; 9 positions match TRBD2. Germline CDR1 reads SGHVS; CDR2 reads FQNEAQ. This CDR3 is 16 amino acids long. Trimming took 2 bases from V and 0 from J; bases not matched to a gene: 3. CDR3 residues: CASSLPTSGSTDTQYF. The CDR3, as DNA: TGTGCCAGCAGCTTACCAACTAGCGGGAGCACAGATACGCAGTATTTT.

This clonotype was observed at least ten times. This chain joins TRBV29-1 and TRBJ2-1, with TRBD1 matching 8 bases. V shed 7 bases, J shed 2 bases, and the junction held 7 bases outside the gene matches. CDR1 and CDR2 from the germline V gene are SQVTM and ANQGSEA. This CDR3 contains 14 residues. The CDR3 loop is CSAKQGGAYNEQFF. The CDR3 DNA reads TGCAGCGCAAAACAGGGGGGAGCCTACAATGAGCAGTTCTTC.

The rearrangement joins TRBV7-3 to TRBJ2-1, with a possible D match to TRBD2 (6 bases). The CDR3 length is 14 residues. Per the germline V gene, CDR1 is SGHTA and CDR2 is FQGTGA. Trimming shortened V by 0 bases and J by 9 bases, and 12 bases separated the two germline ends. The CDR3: CASSLTPGGVEQFF. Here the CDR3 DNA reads TGTGCCAGCAGCTTAACCCCCGGGGGAGTTGAGCAGTTCTTC.

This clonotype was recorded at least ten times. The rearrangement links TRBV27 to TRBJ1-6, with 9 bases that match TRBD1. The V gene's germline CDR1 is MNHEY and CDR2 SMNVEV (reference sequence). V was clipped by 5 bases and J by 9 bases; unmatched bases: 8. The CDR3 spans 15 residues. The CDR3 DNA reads TGTGCCAGCAGTGAACAGGGGGCCATCGGTTCACCCCTCCACTTT. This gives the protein CASSEQGAIGSPLHF.

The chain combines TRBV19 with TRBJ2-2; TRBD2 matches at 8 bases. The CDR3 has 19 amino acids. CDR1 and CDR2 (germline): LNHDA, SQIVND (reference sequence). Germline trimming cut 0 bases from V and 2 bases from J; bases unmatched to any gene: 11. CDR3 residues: CASSIDPPPSGRNTGELFF. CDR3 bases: TGTGCCAGTAGTATAGACCCCCCCCCAAGCGGGAGAAACACCGGGGAGCTGTTTTTT.

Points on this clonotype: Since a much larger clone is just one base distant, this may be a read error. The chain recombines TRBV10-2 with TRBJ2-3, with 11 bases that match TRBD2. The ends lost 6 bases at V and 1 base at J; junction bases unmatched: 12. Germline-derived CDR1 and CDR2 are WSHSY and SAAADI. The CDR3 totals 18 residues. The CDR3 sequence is CASRATSGMVEGTDTQYF. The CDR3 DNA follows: TGCGCCAGCAGGGCGACTAGCGGGATGGTGGAGGGCACAGATACGCAGTATTTT.

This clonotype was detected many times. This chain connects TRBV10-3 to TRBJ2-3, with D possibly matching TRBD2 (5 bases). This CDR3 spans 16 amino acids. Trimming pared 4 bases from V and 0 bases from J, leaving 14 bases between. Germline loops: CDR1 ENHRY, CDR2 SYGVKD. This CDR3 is CAISGDVRTSTDTQYF. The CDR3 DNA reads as TGTGCCATCAGTGGGGATGTTCGGACTAGCACAGATACGCAGTATTTT.

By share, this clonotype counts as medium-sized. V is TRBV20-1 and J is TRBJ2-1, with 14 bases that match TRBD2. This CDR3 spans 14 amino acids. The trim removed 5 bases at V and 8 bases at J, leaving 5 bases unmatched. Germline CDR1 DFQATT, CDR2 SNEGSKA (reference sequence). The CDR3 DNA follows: TGCAGTGCTGATCCGGGACTAGCGGGAGATGAGCAGTTCTTC. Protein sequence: CSADPGLAGDEQFF.

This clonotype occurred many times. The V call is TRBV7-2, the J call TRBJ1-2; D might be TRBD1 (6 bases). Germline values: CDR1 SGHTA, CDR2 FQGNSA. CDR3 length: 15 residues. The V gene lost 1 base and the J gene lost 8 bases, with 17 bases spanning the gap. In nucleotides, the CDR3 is TGTGCCAGCAGCTTAGAAGGGCGGACAGCCAGCGGCTACACCTTC. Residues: CASSLEGRTASGYTF.

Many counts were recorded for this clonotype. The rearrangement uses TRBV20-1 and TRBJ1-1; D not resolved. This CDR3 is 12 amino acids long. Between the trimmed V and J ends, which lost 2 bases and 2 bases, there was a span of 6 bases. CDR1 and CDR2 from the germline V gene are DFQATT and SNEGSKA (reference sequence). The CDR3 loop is CSARKQNTEAFF. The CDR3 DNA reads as TGCAGTGCTAGAAAGCAAAACACTGAAGCTTTCTTT.

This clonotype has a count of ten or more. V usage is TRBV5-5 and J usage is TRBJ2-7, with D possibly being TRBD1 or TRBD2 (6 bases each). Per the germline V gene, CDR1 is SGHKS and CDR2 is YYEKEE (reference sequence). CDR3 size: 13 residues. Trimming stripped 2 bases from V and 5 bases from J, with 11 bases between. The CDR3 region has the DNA TGTGCCAGCAGCTTCCCGGGGGCCGACGAGCAGTACTTC. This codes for CASSFPGADEQYF.

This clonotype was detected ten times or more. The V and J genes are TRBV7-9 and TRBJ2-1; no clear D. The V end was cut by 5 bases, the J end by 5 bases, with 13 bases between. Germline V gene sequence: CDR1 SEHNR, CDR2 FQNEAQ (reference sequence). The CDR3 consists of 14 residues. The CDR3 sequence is CASSAPAVDNEQFF. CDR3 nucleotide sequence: TGTGCCAGCAGCGCCCCCGCGGTGGACAATGAGCAGTTCTTC.

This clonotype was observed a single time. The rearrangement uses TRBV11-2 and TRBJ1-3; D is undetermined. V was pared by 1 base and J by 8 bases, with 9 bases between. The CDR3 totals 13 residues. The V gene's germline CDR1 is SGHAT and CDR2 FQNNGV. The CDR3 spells CASSLAFGDTIYF. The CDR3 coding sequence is TGTGCCAGCAGCTTAGCGTTCGGGGACACCATATATTTT.

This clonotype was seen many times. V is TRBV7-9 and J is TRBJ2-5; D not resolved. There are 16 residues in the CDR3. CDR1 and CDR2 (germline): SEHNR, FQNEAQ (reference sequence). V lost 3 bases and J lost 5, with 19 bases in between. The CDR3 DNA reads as TGTGCCAGCAGCTTTGAACCGGGTTCCCTTGGGGAGACCCAGTACTTC. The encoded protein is CASSFEPGSLGETQYF.

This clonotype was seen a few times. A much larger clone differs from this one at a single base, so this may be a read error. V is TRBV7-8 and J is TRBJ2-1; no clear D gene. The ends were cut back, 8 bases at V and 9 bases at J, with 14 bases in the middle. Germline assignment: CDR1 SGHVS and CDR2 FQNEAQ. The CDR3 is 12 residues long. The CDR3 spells CASGIMVGEQFF. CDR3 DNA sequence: TGTGCCAGCGGCATCATGGTGGGTGAGCAGTTCTTC.

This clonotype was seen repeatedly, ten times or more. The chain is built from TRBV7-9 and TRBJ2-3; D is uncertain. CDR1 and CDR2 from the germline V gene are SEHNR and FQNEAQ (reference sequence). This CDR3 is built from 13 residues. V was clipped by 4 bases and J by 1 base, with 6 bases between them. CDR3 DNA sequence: TGTGCCAGCAGCTCCCTAGGCACAGATACGCAGTATTTT. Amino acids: CASSSLGTDTQYF. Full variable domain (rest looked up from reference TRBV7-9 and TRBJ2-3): DTGVSQNPRHKITKRGQNVTFRCDPISEHNRLYWYRQTLGQGPEFLTYFQNEAQLEKSRLLSDRFSAERPKGSFSTLEIQRTEQGDSAMYLCASSSLGTDTQYFGPGTRLTVL.

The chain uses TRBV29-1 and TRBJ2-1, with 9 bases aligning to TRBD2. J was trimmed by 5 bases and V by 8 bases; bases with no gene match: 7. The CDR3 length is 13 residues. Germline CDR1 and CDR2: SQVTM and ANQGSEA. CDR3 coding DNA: TGCAGCTTTAGCGGGAGAAGGGACAATGAGCAGTTCTTC. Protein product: CSFSGRRDNEQFF.

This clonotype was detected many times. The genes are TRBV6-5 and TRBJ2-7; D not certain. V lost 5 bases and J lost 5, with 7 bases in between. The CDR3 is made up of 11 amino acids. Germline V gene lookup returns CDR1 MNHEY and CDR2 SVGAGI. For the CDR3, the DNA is TGTGCCAGCAGTCGTTTCAACGAGCAGTACTTC. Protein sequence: CASSRFNEQYF.

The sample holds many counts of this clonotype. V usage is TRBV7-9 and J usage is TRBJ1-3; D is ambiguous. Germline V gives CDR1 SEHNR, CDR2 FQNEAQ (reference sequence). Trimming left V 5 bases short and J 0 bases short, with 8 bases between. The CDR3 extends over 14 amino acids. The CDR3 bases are TGTGCCAGCAGCCTGGAGAACTCTGGAAACACCATATATTTT. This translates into CASSLENSGNTIYF.

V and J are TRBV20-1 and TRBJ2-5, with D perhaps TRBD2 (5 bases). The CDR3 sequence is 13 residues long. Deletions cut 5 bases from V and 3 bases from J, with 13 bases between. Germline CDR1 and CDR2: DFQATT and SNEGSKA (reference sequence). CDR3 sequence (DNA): TGCAGTGCTGGGGTTGGGAGAGAAGAGACCCAGTACTTC. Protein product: CSAGVGREETQYF.

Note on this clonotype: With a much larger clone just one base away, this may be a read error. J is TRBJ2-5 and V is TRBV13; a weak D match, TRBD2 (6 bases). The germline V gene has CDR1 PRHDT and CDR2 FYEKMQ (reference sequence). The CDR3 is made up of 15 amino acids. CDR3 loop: CPSSSSWREAETQYF. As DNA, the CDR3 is TGTCCCAGCAGCTCCTCGTGGAGGGAGGCGGAGACCCAGTACTTC.

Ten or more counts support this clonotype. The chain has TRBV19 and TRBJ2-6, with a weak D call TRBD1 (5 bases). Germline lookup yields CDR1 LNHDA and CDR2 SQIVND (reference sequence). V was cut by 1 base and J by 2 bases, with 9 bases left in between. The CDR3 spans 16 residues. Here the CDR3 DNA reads TGTGCCAGTAGTATAGGTGGACAAACTGGGGCCAACGTCCTGACTTTC. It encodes CASSIGGQTGANVLTF.

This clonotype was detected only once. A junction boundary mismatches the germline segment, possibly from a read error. This CDR3 reads CASTTGQRTGEPFF. CDR3 in DNA: TGTGCCAGCACAACGGGACAGAGGACTGGGGAGCCGTTCTTT. The rearrangement links TRBV6-6 to TRBJ2-2, with 7 bases aligning to TRBD1. The CDR3 has 14 amino acids. Germline-derived CDR1 and CDR2 are MNHNY and SVGAGI (reference sequence).

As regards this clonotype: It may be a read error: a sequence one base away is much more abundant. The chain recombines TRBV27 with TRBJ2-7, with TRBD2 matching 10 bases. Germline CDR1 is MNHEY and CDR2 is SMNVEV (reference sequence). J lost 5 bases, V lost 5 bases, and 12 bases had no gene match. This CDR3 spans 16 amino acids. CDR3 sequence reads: CASSDRPAGGPHEQYF. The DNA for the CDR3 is TGTGCCAGCAGTGACCGACCAGCGGGAGGGCCGCACGAGCAGTACTTC.

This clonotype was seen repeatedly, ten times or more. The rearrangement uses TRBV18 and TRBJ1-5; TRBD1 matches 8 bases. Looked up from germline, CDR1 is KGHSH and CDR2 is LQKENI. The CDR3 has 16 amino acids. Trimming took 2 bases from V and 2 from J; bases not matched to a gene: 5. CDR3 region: CASSPTGTGGNQPQHF. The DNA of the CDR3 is TGTGCCAGCTCACCAACGGGGACAGGAGGCAATCAGCCCCAGCATTTT.

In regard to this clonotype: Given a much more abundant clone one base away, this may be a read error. CDR3 protein: CASRNLPSEDRPQHF. The CDR3 DNA follows: TGTGCCAGCAGAAATTTACCCTCGGAGGATCGGCCCCAGCATTTT. The V and J genes are TRBV2 and TRBJ1-5, with D unclear. The CDR3 has 15 amino acids. V lost 6 bases, J lost 9 bases, and 21 bases lay in between. Germline CDR1 SNHLY, CDR2 FYNNEI.